Here is one T cell receptor beta chain with its context. These data belong to a study of T-cell reconstitution after alpha-beta-depleted transplantation in children. The CDR3 spans 17 residues. Germline V CDR1 and CDR2: SGHRS, YFSETQ. The ends lost 4 bases at V and 1 base at J; junction bases unmatched: 11. Preparation of the TCRbeta library used unique molecular identifiers. One entry per CDR3 protein results from TCRdb running MiXCR on the PCR reads. The sample contains approximately 350,000 distinct CDR3 sequences, about 14% of which appear only once. The sequence was collected from a human donor who donated a stem cell graft to a child with Fanconi anemia. The material sequenced was PBMCs, taken from the stem cell graft. This rearrangement joins TRBV5-1 to TRBJ2-5; TRBD2 agrees at 9 bases. The CDR3 sequence is CASSPSLSGGFQETQYF. CDR3 nucleotide sequence: TGCGCCAGCAGCCCTTCCCTTAGCGGGGGCTTCCAAGAGACCCAGTACTTC.